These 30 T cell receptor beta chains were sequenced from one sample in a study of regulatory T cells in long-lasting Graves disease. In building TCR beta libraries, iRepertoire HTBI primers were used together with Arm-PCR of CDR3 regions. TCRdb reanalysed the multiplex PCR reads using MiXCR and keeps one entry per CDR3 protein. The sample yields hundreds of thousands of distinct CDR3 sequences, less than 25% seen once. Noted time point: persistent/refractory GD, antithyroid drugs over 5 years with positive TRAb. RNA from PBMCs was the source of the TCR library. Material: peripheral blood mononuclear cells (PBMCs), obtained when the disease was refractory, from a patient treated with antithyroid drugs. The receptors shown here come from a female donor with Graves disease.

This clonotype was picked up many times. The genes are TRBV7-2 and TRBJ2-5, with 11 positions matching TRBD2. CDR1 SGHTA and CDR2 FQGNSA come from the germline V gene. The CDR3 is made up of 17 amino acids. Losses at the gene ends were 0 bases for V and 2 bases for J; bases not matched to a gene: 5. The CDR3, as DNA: TGTGCCAGCAGCTTAGCCGTAGCGGGGGGGGGGCAAGAGACCCAGTACTTC. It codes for CASSLAVAGGGQETQYF.

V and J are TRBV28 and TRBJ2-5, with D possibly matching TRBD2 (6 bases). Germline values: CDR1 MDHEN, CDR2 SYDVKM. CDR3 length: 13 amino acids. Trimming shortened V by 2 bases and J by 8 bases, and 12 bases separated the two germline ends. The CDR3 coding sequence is TGTGCCAGCAGTTTAAGGCCCGGGGGTACCCAGTACTTC. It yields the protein CASSLRPGGTQYF.

CDR3 sequence: CAWSVLGGDYGYTF. CDR3 nucleotides: TGTGCCTGGAGTGTACTAGGAGGAGACTATGGCTACACCTTC. The rearrangement joins TRBV30 to TRBJ1-2; no clear D. Trimming removed 0 bases at V and 3 bases at J, with 11 bases between. Germline lookup yields CDR1 GTSNPN and CDR2 SVGIG (reference sequence). The CDR3 sequence is 14 residues long.

CDR3 loop: CSASFKGENSPLHF. Here the CDR3 DNA reads TGCAGTGCTAGTTTTAAGGGAGAGAATTCACCCCTCCACTTT. The J gene is TRBJ1-6, the V gene TRBV20-1, with D unclear. V shed 3 bases and J shed 7 bases, with 13 bases lying between them. From germline, CDR1 is DFQATT and CDR2 SNEGSKA (reference sequence). This CDR3 contains 14 residues.

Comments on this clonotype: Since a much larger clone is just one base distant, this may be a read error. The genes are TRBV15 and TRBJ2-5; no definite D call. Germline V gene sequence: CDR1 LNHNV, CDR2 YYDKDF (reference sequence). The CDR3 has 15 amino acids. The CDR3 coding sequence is TGTGCCATCAGCAGAGATCCTGGGCCAGAGGAGACCCAGTACTTC. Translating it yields CAISRDPGPEETQYF.

The CDR3 loop is CASSLRGSLAYEQYF. As DNA, the CDR3 is TGCGCCAGCAGCTTACGAGGGTCTTTGGCCTACGAGCAGTACTTC. The chain combines TRBV5-1 with TRBJ2-7; maybe TRBD2 (5 bases). The ends were cut back, 2 bases at V and 2 bases at J, with 14 bases in the middle. Looked up from germline, CDR1 is SGHRS and CDR2 is YFSETQ. This CDR3 region has 15 residues.

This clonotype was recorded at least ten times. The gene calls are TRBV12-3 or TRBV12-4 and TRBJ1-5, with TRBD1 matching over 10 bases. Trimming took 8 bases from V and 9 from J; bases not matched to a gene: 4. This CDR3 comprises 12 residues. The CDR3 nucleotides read TGTGCCAGCGGACAGGGGGTTGGGCCCCAGCATTTT. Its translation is CASGQGVGPQHF.

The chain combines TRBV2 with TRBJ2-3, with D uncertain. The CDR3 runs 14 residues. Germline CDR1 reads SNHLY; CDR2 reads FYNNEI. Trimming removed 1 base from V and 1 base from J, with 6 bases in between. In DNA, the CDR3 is TGTGCCAGCAGTGAAGGAGAGGGCACAGATACGCAGTATTTT. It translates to CASSEGEGTDTQYF.

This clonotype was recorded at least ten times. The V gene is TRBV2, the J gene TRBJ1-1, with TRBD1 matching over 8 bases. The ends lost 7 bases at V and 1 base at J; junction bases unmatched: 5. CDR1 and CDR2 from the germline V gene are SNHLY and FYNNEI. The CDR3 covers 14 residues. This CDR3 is CASMETGANTEAFF. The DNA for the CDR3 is TGTGCCAGCATGGAGACAGGGGCGAACACTGAAGCTTTCTTT.

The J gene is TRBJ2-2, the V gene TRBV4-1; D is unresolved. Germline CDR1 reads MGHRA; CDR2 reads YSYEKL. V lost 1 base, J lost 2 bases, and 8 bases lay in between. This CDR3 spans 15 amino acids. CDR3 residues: CASSQASDNTGELFF. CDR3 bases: TGCGCCAGCAGCCAAGCTTCGGACAACACCGGGGAGCTGTTTTTT.

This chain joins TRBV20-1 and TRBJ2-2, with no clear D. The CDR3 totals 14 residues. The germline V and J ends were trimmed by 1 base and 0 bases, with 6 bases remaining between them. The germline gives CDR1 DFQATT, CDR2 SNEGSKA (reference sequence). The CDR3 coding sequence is TGCAGTGCTAGAGGGCATCCGAACACCGGGGAGCTGTTTTTT. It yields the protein CSARGHPNTGELFF.

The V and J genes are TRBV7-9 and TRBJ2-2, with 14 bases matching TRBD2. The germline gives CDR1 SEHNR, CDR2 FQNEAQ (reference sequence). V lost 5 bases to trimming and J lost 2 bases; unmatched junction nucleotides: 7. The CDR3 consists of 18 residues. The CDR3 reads CASSDRTSGRPNTGELFF. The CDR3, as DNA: TGTGCCAGCAGCGACCGGACTAGCGGGAGGCCTAACACCGGGGAGCTGTTTTTT.

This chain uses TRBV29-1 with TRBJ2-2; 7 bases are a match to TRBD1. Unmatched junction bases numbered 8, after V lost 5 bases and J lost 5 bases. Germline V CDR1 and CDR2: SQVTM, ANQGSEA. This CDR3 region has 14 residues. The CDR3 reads CSVNRGLRTGELFF. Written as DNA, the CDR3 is TGCAGCGTTAATAGGGGGCTGCGAACCGGGGAGCTGTTTTTT.

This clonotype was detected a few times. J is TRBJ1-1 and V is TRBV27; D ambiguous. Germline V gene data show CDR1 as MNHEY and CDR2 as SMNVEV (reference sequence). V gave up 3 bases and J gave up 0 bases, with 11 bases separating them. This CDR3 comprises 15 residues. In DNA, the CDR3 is TGTGCCAGCAGTTTTGGGAGATCCATGAACACTGAAGCTTTCTTT. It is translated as CASSFGRSMNTEAFF.

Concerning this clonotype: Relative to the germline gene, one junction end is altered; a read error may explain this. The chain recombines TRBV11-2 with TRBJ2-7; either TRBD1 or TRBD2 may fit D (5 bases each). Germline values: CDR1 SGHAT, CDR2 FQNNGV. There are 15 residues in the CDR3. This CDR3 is CASSQEAGSGDEQYF. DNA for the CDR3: TGCGCCAGCAGCCAGGAAGCAGGGTCCGGGGACGAGCAGTACTTC. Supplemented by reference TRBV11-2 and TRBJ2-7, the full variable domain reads EAGVAQSPRYKIIEKRQSVAFWCNPISGHATLYWYQQILGQGPKLLIQFQNNGVVDDSQLPKDRFSAERLKGVDSTLKIQPAKLEDSAVYLCASSQEAGSGDEQYFGPGTRLTVT.

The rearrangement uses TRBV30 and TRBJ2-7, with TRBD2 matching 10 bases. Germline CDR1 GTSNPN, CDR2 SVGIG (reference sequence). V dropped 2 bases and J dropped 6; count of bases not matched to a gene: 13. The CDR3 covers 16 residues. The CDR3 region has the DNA TGTGCCTGGAGTACAAGCAGCCTAGCGGGAGTTGGCGAGCAGTACTTC. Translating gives CAWSTSSLAGVGEQYF.

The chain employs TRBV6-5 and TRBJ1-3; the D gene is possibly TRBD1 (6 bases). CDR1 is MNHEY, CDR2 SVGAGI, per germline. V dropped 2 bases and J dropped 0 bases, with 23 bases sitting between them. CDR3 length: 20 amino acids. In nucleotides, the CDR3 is TGTGCCAGCAGTTACCAAAGCCCACCGAGACAGGTACACTCTGGAAACACCATATATTTT. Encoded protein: CASSYQSPPRQVHSGNTIYF.

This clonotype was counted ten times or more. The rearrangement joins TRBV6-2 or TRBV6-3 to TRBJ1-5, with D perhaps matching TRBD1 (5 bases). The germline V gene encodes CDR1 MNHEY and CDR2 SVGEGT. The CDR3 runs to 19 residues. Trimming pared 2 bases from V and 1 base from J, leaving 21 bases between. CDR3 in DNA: TGTGCCAGCAGTTACATGGGGCAGGGAAGGACCCTAAGCAATCAGCCCCAGCATTTT. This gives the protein CASSYMGQGRTLSNQPQHF.

The CDR3 DNA is TGTGCCAGCAGCCCTAGCGGGAGGGCCGGAACCGGGGAGCTGTTTTTT. This encodes CASSPSGRAGTGELFF. The V call is TRBV7-9, the J call TRBJ2-2; 12 positions agree with TRBD2. The CDR3 length is 16 residues. CDR1 is SEHNR, CDR2 FQNEAQ, per germline (reference sequence). The V segment lost 5 bases and the J segment 5 bases; nucleotides outside the gene matches: 6. The full variable domain, with the rest looked up from reference TRBV7-9 and TRBJ2-2, is DTGVSQNPRHKITKRGQNVTFRCDPISEHNRLYWYRQTLGQGPEFLTYFQNEAQLEKSRLLSDRFSAERPKGSFSTLEIQRTEQGDSAMYLCASSPSGRAGTGELFFGEGSRLTVL.

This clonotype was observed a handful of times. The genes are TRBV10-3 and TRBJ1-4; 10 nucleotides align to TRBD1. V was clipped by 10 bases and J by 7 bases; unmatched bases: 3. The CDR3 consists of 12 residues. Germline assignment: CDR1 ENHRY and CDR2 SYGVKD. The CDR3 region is CATRQGAEKLFF. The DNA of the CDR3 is TGTGCCACCCGACAGGGGGCTGAAAAACTGTTTTTT.

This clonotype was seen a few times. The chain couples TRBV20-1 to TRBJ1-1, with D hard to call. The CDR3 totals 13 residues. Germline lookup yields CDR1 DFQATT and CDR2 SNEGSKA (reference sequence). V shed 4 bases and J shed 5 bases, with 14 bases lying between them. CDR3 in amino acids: CSAKPTPSTEAFF. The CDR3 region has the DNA TGCAGTGCTAAGCCCACACCAAGTACTGAAGCTTTCTTT.

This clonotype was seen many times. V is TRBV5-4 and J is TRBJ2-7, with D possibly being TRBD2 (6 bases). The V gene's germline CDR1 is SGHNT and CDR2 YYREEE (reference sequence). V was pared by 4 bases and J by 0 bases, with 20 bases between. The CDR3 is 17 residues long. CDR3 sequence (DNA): TGTGCCAGCAGCCCCTGGGGACTTAGCGGAAGCTCCTACGAGCAGTACTTC. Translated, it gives CASSPWGLSGSSYEQYF. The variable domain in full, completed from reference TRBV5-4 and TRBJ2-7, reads ETGVTQSPTHLIKTRGQQVTLRCSSQSGHNTVSWYQQALGQGPQFIFQYYREEENGRGNFPPRFSGLQFPNYSSELNVNALELDDSALYLCASSPWGLSGSSYEQYFGPGTRLTVT.

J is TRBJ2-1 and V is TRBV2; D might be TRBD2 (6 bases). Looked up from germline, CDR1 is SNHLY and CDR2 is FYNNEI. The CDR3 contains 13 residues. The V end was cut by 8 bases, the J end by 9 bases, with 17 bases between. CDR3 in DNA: TGTGCCAGCTATGATATATGGAGGGCTGAGCAGTTCTTC. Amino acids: CASYDIWRAEQFF.

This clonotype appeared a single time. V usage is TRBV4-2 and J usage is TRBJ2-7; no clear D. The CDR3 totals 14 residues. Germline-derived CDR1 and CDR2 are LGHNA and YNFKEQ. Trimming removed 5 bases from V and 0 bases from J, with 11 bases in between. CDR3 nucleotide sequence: TGTGCCAGCAGCATAGATTCCGCCTCCTACGAGCAGTACTTC. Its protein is CASSIDSASYEQYF.

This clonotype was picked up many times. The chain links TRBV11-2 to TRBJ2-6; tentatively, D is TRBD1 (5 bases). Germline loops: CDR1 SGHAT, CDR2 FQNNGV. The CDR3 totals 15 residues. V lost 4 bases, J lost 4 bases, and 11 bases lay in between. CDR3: CASSSYRSGANVLTF. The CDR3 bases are TGTGCCAGCAGCTCTTACAGGTCCGGGGCCAACGTCCTGACTTTC.

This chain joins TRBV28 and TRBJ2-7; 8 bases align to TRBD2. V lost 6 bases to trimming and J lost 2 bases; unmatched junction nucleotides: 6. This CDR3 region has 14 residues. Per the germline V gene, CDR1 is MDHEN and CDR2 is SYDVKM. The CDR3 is CASRVSGTTYEQYF. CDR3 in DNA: TGTGCCAGCAGGGTTAGCGGGACAACCTACGAGCAGTACTTC. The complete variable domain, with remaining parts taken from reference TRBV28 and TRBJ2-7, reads DVKVTQSSRYLVKRTGEKVFLECVQDMDHENMFWYRQDPGLGLRLIYFSYDVKMKEKGDIPEGYSVSREKKERFSLILESASTNQTSMYLCASRVSGTTYEQYFGPGTRLTVT.

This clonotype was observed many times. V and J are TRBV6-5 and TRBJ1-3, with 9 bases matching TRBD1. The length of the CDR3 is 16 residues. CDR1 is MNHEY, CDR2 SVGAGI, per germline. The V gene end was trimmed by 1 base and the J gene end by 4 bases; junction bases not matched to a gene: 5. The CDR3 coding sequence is TGTGCCAGCAGTTACTATGGGACAGGGTCCGGAAACACCATATATTTT. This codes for CASSYYGTGSGNTIYF.

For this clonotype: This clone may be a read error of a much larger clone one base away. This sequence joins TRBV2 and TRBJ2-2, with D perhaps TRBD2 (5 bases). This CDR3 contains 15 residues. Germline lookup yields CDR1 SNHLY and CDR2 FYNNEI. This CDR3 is CASTHWGPNTGKLFF. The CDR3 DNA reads TGTGCCAGCACCCACTGGGGTCCGAACACCGGGAAGCTGTTTTTT.

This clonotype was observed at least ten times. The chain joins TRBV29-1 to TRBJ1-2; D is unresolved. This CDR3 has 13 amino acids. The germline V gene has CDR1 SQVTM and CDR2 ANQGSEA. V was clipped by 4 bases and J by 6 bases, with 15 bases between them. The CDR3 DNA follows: TGCAGCGTTGCCGAAGGTGGTGGGGATGGCTACACCTTC. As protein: CSVAEGGGDGYTF.

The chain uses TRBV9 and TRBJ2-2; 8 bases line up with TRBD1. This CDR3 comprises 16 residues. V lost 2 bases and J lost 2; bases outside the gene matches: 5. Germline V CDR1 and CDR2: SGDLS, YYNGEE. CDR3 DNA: TGTGCCAGCAGCGTCCAGGGGGCCTCTAACACCGGGGAGCTGTTTTTT. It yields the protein CASSVQGASNTGELFF.